The clone carrying this TCR beta chain has a count of ten or more. What it binds is not known. This sample is part of a study of beta chain features in type 1 diabetes. Study-wide results and limits: Whether TCRB rearrangement is influenced by HLA type was left unresolved in this analysis.

Once sorted, every population was more than 95% pure. Germline V gene lookup returns CDR1 SGHNT and CDR2 YYREEE (reference sequence). The germline V and J ends were trimmed by 1 base and 6 bases, with 8 bases remaining between them. The length of the CDR3 is 13 residues. Isolated RNA was reverse transcribed in full, so expressed TCRB transcripts were sequenced. Assay: immunoSEQ multiplex PCR; the TCRdb copy retains only in-frame clones and omits some. The sample contains hundreds of thousands of clones, about 15% of which appear only once. The receptor comes from a man under 40 in good health. The chain carries TRBV5-4 and TRBJ2-1; no firm D call. The specimen sequenced was central memory CD4+ T cells from blood. The CDR3 region is CASSLSRPNEQFF. In DNA, the CDR3 is TGTGCCAGCAGCTTGTCCCGCCCCAATGAGCAGTTCTTC. The full variable domain, in which reference TRBV5-4 and TRBJ2-1 provide the parts outside the CDR3, is ETGVTQSPTHLIKTRGQQVTLRCSSQSGHNTVSWYQQALGQGPQFIFQYYREEENGRGNFPPRFSGLQFPNYSSELNVNALELDDSALYLCASSLSRPNEQFFGPGTRLTVL.